The clone carrying this T cell receptor beta chain was seen many times. Investigators prepared the TCR beta libraries by applying iRepertoire HTBI primers and Arm-PCR of CDR3 regions. TCRdb processed the multiplex PCR reads anew with MiXCR; each CDR3 protein has one entry. The sample carries 400,000 to 500,000 distinct CDR3 sequences, about a fifth recorded once. These data originate in a study of regulatory T cells in long-lasting Graves disease. V dropped 4 bases and J dropped 6; count of bases not matched to a gene: 3. The CDR3 has 13 amino acids. The germline gives CDR1 MNHEY, CDR2 SVGEGT. Time point here: persistent/refractory GD, antithyroid drugs over 5 years with positive TRAb. The TCR library was prepared using RNA isolated from PBMCs.

The sequencing used peripheral blood mononuclear cells (PBMCs), collected when the disease was refractory, from a patient treated with antithyroid drugs. The chain has TRBV6-2 or TRBV6-3 and TRBJ1-1; 9 bases are a match to TRBD1. The receptor's source is a female donor with Graves disease. CDR3 sequence reads: CASSWTGEAEAFF. The CDR3 nucleotides are TGTGCCAGCAGTTGGACAGGGGAGGCTGAAGCTTTCTTT.